Below, 10 T cell receptor beta chains from the same sample are listed, as sequenced in a study of radiotherapy plus CTLA-4 blockade in lung cancer. TCRdb's table, derived via immunoSEQ multiplex PCR, lists solely in-frame clones and lacks some. Of 100,000 to 150,000 clones listed, about four fifths are singletons. Sequenced here: peripheral blood, sampled from a patient treated with radiotherapy plus ipilimumab. The receptors shown here come from a human donor with non-small cell lung cancer who had a partial response to radiotherapy plus ipilimumab.

This clone was picked up one time. The DNA of the CDR3 is TGCGCCAGCAGCCGGGGCCCTGGACAGGGGGCGGATTCACCCCTCCACTTT. Encoded protein: CASSRGPGQGADSPLHF. This chain joins TRBV4-1 and TRBJ1-6, with 11 bases lining up with TRBD1. The CDR3 has 17 residues. CDR1 and CDR2 from the germline V gene are MGHRA and YSYEKL. With V trimmed by 4 bases and J by 8 bases, 10 bases remained unmatched.

The V and J genes are TRBV5-8 and TRBJ2-7, with a possible D match to TRBD2 (6 bases). V gave up 4 bases and J gave up 0 bases, with 14 bases separating them. Germline lookup yields CDR1 SGHTS and CDR2 YDEGEE. The CDR3 loop spans 15 amino acids. The CDR3 region has the DNA TGTGCCAGCAGCCTGGACTACTTGAGCTCCTACGAGCAGTACTTC. It encodes CASSLDYLSSYEQYF.

The chain employs TRBV5-1 and TRBJ2-7; 10 bases agree with TRBD1. CDR1 is SGHRS, CDR2 YFSETQ, per germline. Unmatched junction bases numbered 9, after V lost 8 bases and J lost 7 bases. The CDR3 length is 13 residues. The CDR3 DNA sequence: TGCGCCAGTTCCGGGACAGGGGTAGGAGAGCAGTACGTC. Translation: CASSGTGVGEQYV.

This chain uses TRBV27 with TRBJ1-2; TRBD1 matches 7 bases. The germline CDR1 and CDR2 sequences are MNHEY and SMNVEV (reference sequence). Losses at the gene ends were 5 bases for V and 6 bases for J; bases not matched to a gene: 12. There are 15 residues in the CDR3. CDR3 DNA sequence: TGTGCCAGCAGTCCCAGTGGTAAGGGGGCTAATGGCTACACCTTC. This translates into CASSPSGKGANGYTF.

The V call is TRBV10-3, the J call TRBJ2-5, with 11 bases aligning to TRBD2. The junction had 3 bases not matched to a gene; V was cut back by 6 bases and J by 3 bases. Looked up from germline, CDR1 is ENHRY and CDR2 is SYGVKD. CDR3 length equals 14 residues. The CDR3 nucleotides are TGTGCCATCAGGGCGACTAGCGGGAAAGAGACCCAGTACTTC. It yields the protein CAIRATSGKETQYF.

The V and J genes are TRBV5-4 and TRBJ1-2; TRBD1 might be the D (6 bases). V dropped 5 bases and J dropped 5 bases, with 13 bases sitting between them. This CDR3 is 13 amino acids long. The germline V gene encodes CDR1 SGHNT and CDR2 YYREEE (reference sequence). CDR3: CASRPGTFYGYTF. DNA for the CDR3: TGTGCCAGCAGACCCGGGACATTTTATGGCTACACCTTC.

V usage is TRBV7-2 and J usage is TRBJ2-7, with 9 bases matching TRBD1. The CDR3 is made up of 12 amino acids. Trimming at V came to 4 bases and at J to 5 bases, leaving 0 bases not matched to a gene. Germline assignment: CDR1 SGHTA and CDR2 FQGNSA. CDR3 nucleotide sequence: TGTGCCAGCAGCTGGGACAGGGACGAGCAGTACTTC. It is translated as CASSWDRDEQYF.

CDR3 nucleotide sequence: TGTGCCAGCAGCCCAGACAGGATAGCTGGAAACACCATATATTTT. Translation gives CASSPDRIAGNTIYF. J is TRBJ1-3 and V is TRBV7-8; tentative D call: TRBD1 (6 bases). Trimming took 5 bases from V and 2 from J, leaving 13 bases between them. The CDR3 runs 15 residues. In germline, CDR1 is SGHVS, CDR2 FQNEAQ.

CDR3 sequence reads: CASSRGGSGGYTF. The DNA of the CDR3 is TGTGCCAGCAGTCGAGGGGGCTCTGGGGGCTACACCTTC. The V call is TRBV27, the J call TRBJ1-2; 7 nucleotides match TRBD1. The CDR3 runs 13 residues. Germline-derived CDR1 and CDR2 are MNHEY and SMNVEV (reference sequence). With 5 bases clipped from V and 8 bases from J, the junction kept 8 bases outside the gene matches.

This CDR3 reads CASSRQIHSGNTIYF. CDR3 DNA: TGTGCCAGCAGTAGACAGATCCACTCTGGAAACACCATATATTTT. This rearrangement joins TRBV6-5 to TRBJ1-3, with D perhaps TRBD1 (5 bases). Germline V lookup: CDR1 MNHEY, CDR2 SVGAGI. Trimming took off 5 bases at V and 0 bases at J, with 11 bases between the two ends. The CDR3 has 15 residues.